This TCR beta chain is drawn from a study of blood T cell repertoires in COVID-19. Study details: Sites across the United States, Italy and Spain contributed samples from acute and convalescent COVID-19. The cDNA or gDNA used as material had been derived from T cells, B-cell-depleted T cells, or PBMCs.

Per the original methods: Counts of nucleated cells, estimated from reference gene primer amplification, were obtained. TCRdb's table, derived via immunoSEQ multiplex PCR, lists solely in-frame clones and lacks some. That table supplies the V and J calls and clone size; D and trimming were determined from the DNA. The repertoire consists of about 180,000 clones, with approximately 85% occurring once and the leading ten covering more than 2.5%. Trimming stripped 2 bases from V and 0 bases from J, with 10 bases between. The V gene's germline CDR1 is KGHDR and CDR2 SFDVKD. CDR3 length: 16 residues. Specimen: peripheral blood. V and J are TRBV24-1 and TRBJ2-1; a weak D match, TRBD2 (5 bases). The TCR sequence derives from a man aged 55 to 70 with acute or convalescent COVID-19. CDR3 region: CATSDSRDFSYNEQFF. Written as DNA, the CDR3 is TGTGCCACCAGTGATTCGAGGGATTTCTCCTACAATGAGCAGTTCTTC.